This T cell receptor beta chain was retrieved from a study of regulatory T cells in long-lasting Graves disease. Time point given: newly diagnosed GD, antithyroid drugs for less than 3 months. The TCR library was made from RNA that had been extracted from PBMCs in TRIzol. To make TCR beta libraries, researchers used iRepertoire HTBI primers and Arm-PCR of CDR3 regions. TCRdb passed the multiplex PCR reads through MiXCR, listing each CDR3 protein once. The sample has hundreds of thousands of distinct CDR3 sequences, about 16% seen once; the top ten hold approximately 21%. Looked up from germline, CDR1 is KGHDR and CDR2 is SFDVKD. This CDR3 contains 15 residues.

The chain recombines TRBV24-1 with TRBJ2-5, with 11 bases matching TRBD2. The DNA end lines up better with TRBJ2-1; the J call may be wrong. The source is a female donor with Graves disease. Sequencing was performed on peripheral blood mononuclear cells (PBMCs), taken at new diagnosis, from a patient treated with antithyroid drugs. The CDR3 loop reads CATSDLGLAGGEQFF. The CDR3, as DNA: TGTGCCACCAGTGATTTGGGACTAGCGGGCGGTGAGCAGTTCTTC.